A selection of T cell receptor beta chains follows, all from one sample in a study of T cell responses to AZD1222 COVID-19 vaccine. Measured with immunoSEQ multiplex PCR; TCRdb has only the in-frame clones, and not every one. The sample lists around 140,000 clones, more than 85% occurring once. Sample: peripheral blood, taken on day 0 of AZD1222 vaccination. The receptors originated from an adult in good health. Each CDR3 is given with its conserved first and last residue. The D gene is left open where the match is weak. The size field is filled for only some rows; it gives once, few, many or a size class.

CDR3aa: CATSRDSGAQETQYF; CDR3nt: TGTGCCACCAGCAGAGATTCCGGGGCACAAGAGACCCAGTACTTC; j_gene: TRBJ2-5; d_gene: .; abundance: once; v_gene: TRBV15
CDR3aa: CASSQSNGFGQRGTEAFF; CDR3nt: TGTGCCAGCAGCCAATCCAACGGGTTTGGCCAACGGGGCACTGAAGCTTTCTTT; j_gene: TRBJ1-1; d_gene: .; abundance: .; v_gene: TRBV6-2/TRBV6-3
CDR3aa: CASSSTGVSNQPQHF; CDR3nt: TGTGCTAGCAGCTCCACAGGGGTGAGCAATCAGCCCCAGCATTTT; j_gene: TRBJ1-5; d_gene: TRBD1; abundance: once; v_gene: TRBV7-7
CDR3aa: CAWTPMVGRTEAFF; CDR3nt: TGTGCCTGGACCCCGATGGTGGGGAGGACTGAAGCTTTCTTT; j_gene: TRBJ1-1; d_gene: .; abundance: .; v_gene: TRBV30
CDR3aa: CASSLGSGNTEAFF; CDR3nt: TGTGCCAGCAGCTTAGGCTCAGGGAACACTGAAGCTTTCTTT; j_gene: TRBJ1-1; d_gene: .; abundance: .; v_gene: TRBV7-2
CDR3aa: CASSSGQGHYSGNTIYF; CDR3nt: TGTGCCAGCAGCTCCGGACAGGGCCATTACTCTGGAAACACCATATATTTT; j_gene: TRBJ1-3; d_gene: TRBD1; abundance: .; v_gene: TRBV7-9
CDR3aa: CASSRDIGEKLFF; CDR3nt: TGTGCCAGTAGTCGGGACATAGGAGAAAAACTGTTTTTT; j_gene: TRBJ1-4; d_gene: .; abundance: .; v_gene: TRBV19
CDR3aa: CASSGPGQIANNEQFF; CDR3nt: TGCGCCAGCAGTGGCCCGGGACAGATTGCAAACAATGAGCAGTTCTTC; j_gene: TRBJ2-1; d_gene: TRBD1; abundance: .; v_gene: TRBV10-1
CDR3aa: CASSDGLAGVYEQFF; CDR3nt: TGTGCCAGCAGCGACGGACTAGCGGGAGTATATGAGCAGTTCTTC; j_gene: TRBJ2-1; d_gene: TRBD2; abundance: .; v_gene: TRBV7-3
CDR3aa: CASSEFHGPGQPQHF; CDR3nt: TGTGCCAGCAGTGAATTTCACGGACCGGGACAGCCCCAGCATTTT; j_gene: TRBJ1-5; d_gene: .; abundance: .; v_gene: TRBV6-1
CDR3aa: CASRLGGGPHNEQFF; CDR3nt: TGTGCCAGCAGGTTGGGGGGAGGGCCCCACAATGAGCAGTTCTTC; j_gene: TRBJ2-1; d_gene: TRBD2; abundance: .; v_gene: TRBV3-1/TRBV3-2
CDR3aa: CASSLEGNEQFF; CDR3nt: TGTGCCAGCAGCTTAGAGGGAAATGAGCAGTTCTTC; j_gene: TRBJ2-1; d_gene: .; abundance: .; v_gene: TRBV7-9
CDR3aa: CAWSAGYRGTRTSGLETQYF; CDR3nt: TGTGCCTGGAGTGCCGGTTACAGGGGAACCCGGACTAGCGGACTAGAGACCCAGTACTTC; j_gene: TRBJ2-5; d_gene: TRBD2; abundance: .; v_gene: TRBV30
CDR3aa: CASSIVHEQYF; CDR3nt: TGTGCCAGCAGCATAGTCCACGAGCAGTACTTC; j_gene: TRBJ2-7; d_gene: .; abundance: few; v_gene: TRBV7-2
CDR3aa: CASSLTQSLGAKNEKLFF; CDR3nt: TGTGCCAGCAGCTTAACGCAAAGTCTAGGAGCAAAGAATGAAAAACTGTTTTTT; j_gene: TRBJ1-4; d_gene: .; abundance: .; v_gene: TRBV7-9
CDR3aa: CASSPQNGPHNEQFF; CDR3nt: TGTGCCAGCTCACCGCAAAATGGACCCCACAATGAGCAGTTCTTC; j_gene: TRBJ2-1; d_gene: .; abundance: .; v_gene: TRBV18
CDR3aa: CASSRTGNPRFEKLFF; CDR3nt: TGCGCCAGCAGTCGTACAGGGAACCCGCGCTTTGAAAAACTGTTTTTT; j_gene: TRBJ1-4; d_gene: .; abundance: few; v_gene: TRBV5-1
CDR3aa: CASALGGRYEQYF; CDR3nt: TGTGCCAGCGCACTTGGGGGGAGGTACGAGCAGTACTTC; j_gene: TRBJ2-7; d_gene: .; abundance: .; v_gene: TRBV28
CDR3aa: CASSYTGESGEYF; CDR3nt: TGTGCCAGCAGTTACACAGGGGAATCGGGCGAATATTTT; j_gene: TRBJ1-3; d_gene: TRBD1; abundance: .; v_gene: TRBV6-5
CDR3aa: CASSGKVSSGANVLTF; CDR3nt: TGTGCCAGCAGCGGTAAAGTTAGCTCCGGGGCCAACGTCCTGACTTTC; j_gene: TRBJ2-6; d_gene: .; abundance: .; v_gene: TRBV9
CDR3aa: CASSQTLGSIVYGYTF; CDR3nt: TGCGCCAGCAGCCAGACCCTGGGGAGTATAGTCTATGGCTACACCTTC; j_gene: TRBJ1-2; d_gene: .; abundance: .; v_gene: TRBV4-3
CDR3aa: CASSWASGANVLTF; CDR3nt: TGTGCCAGCAGCTGGGCTTCTGGGGCCAACGTCCTGACTTTC; j_gene: TRBJ2-6; d_gene: .; abundance: once; v_gene: TRBV7-9
CDR3aa: CASSYSKGGSGNTIYF; CDR3nt: TGTGCCAGCAGTTACTCGAAAGGGGGATCTGGAAACACCATATATTTT; j_gene: TRBJ1-3; d_gene: .; abundance: .; v_gene: TRBV6-5
CDR3aa: CASSQRGKEATNEKLFF; CDR3nt: TGTGCCAGCTCACAACGGGGCAAAGAGGCAACTAATGAAAAACTGTTTTTT; j_gene: TRBJ1-4; d_gene: .; abundance: .; v_gene: TRBV18
CDR3aa: CASSLALTGSSGNTIYF; CDR3nt: TGTGCCAGCAGCTTAGCGCTTACAGGGAGCTCTGGAAACACCATATATTTT; j_gene: TRBJ1-3; d_gene: .; abundance: .; v_gene: TRBV7-6
CDR3aa: CASSFRGGKHEKLFF; CDR3nt: TGTGCCAGCAGTTTCCGAGGTGGGAAACATGAAAAACTGTTTTTT; j_gene: TRBJ1-4; d_gene: .; abundance: .; v_gene: TRBV7-2
CDR3aa: CASSLDEKLFF; CDR3nt: TGTGCCAGCAGCTTGGATGAAAAACTGTTTTTT; j_gene: TRBJ1-4; d_gene: .; abundance: .; v_gene: TRBV5-4
CDR3aa: CAIAKDGNTGELFF; CDR3nt: TGTGCCATCGCAAAGGACGGAAACACCGGGGAGCTGTTTTTT; j_gene: TRBJ2-2; d_gene: .; abundance: .; v_gene: TRBV10-3
CDR3aa: CASSLGGIQPQHF; CDR3nt: TGTGCCAGCAGTTTGGGAGGTATCCAGCCCCAGCATTTT; j_gene: TRBJ1-5; d_gene: .; abundance: .; v_gene: TRBV27
CDR3aa: CASGLFGEIHEQYF; CDR3nt: TGTGCTAGTGGTTTGTTCGGGGAGATCCACGAGCAGTACTTC; j_gene: TRBJ2-7; d_gene: .; abundance: once; v_gene: TRBV12-5
CDR3aa: CASSLEHNEQFF; CDR3nt: TGTGCCAGCAGCTTGGAACACAATGAGCAGTTCTTC; j_gene: TRBJ2-1; d_gene: .; abundance: .; v_gene: TRBV11-3
CDR3aa: CATSDQGQGIDEQFF; CDR3nt: TGTGCCACCAGTGACCAAGGACAGGGTATCGATGAGCAGTTCTTC; j_gene: TRBJ2-1; d_gene: TRBD1; abundance: few; v_gene: TRBV24-1
CDR3aa: CASSGGRTSNSPLHF; CDR3nt: TGTGCCAGCAGCGGGGGCCGCACTTCTAATTCACCCCTCCACTTT; j_gene: TRBJ1-6; d_gene: .; abundance: .; v_gene: TRBV27
CDR3aa: CASSVEGVATDTQYF; CDR3nt: TGTGCCAGCAGCGTAGAAGGAGTAGCCACAGATACGCAGTATTTT; j_gene: TRBJ2-3; d_gene: .; abundance: .; v_gene: TRBV9
CDR3aa: CASSSQGGPNEKLFF; CDR3nt: TGTGCCAGTAGTTCCCAAGGTGGACCTAATGAAAAACTGTTTTTT; j_gene: TRBJ1-4; d_gene: .; abundance: .; v_gene: TRBV19
CDR3aa: CASSPTQDRVNSPLHF; CDR3nt: TGTGCCAGCAGCCCTACCCAGGACAGGGTAAATTCACCCCTCCACTTT; j_gene: TRBJ1-6; d_gene: TRBD1; abundance: .; v_gene: TRBV4-2
CDR3aa: CASSLTSGGATDTQYF; CDR3nt: TGCGCCAGCAGCCTGACTAGCGGGGGGGCCACAGATACGCAGTATTTT; j_gene: TRBJ2-3; d_gene: TRBD2; abundance: .; v_gene: TRBV4-1
CDR3aa: CASSLFLGAPHEQYF; CDR3nt: TGTGCCAGCAGTTTATTTTTGGGGGCGCCCCACGAGCAGTACTTC; j_gene: TRBJ2-7; d_gene: .; abundance: .; v_gene: TRBV27
CDR3aa: CGAGLGTEAFF; CDR3nt: TGCGGAGCGGGGTTAGGCACTGAAGCTTTCTTT; j_gene: TRBJ1-1; d_gene: .; abundance: few; v_gene: TRBV20-1
CDR3aa: CASSGTIKYEQYF; CDR3nt: TGTGCCAGTAGCGGCACAATCAAGTACGAGCAGTACTTC; j_gene: TRBJ2-7; d_gene: .; abundance: .; v_gene: TRBV19
CDR3aa: CASSLADGISGNTIYF; CDR3nt: TGCGCCAGCAGCTTGGCCGACGGGATCTCTGGAAACACCATATATTTT; j_gene: TRBJ1-3; d_gene: .; abundance: .; v_gene: TRBV5-1
CDR3aa: CATRGPGDNTEAFF; CDR3nt: TGTGCCACCCGGGGTCCGGGAGATAACACTGAAGCTTTCTTT; j_gene: TRBJ1-1; d_gene: .; abundance: .; v_gene: TRBV24-1
CDR3aa: CASSLDGQASGEQYF; CDR3nt: TGTGCCAGCAGCTTGGATGGTCAGGCGTCGGGGGAGCAGTACTTC; j_gene: TRBJ2-7; d_gene: .; abundance: .; v_gene: TRBV5-6
CDR3aa: CASSLNEKLFF; CDR3nt: TGTGCCAGTAGTCTCAATGAAAAACTGTTTTTT; j_gene: TRBJ1-4; d_gene: .; abundance: .; v_gene: TRBV19
CDR3aa: CASSPPGRGNEQFF; CDR3nt: TGTGCCAGCAGCCCCCCGGGACGGGGCAATGAGCAGTTCTTC; j_gene: TRBJ2-1; d_gene: .; abundance: .; v_gene: TRBV7-3
CDR3aa: CASSLASGNYTF; CDR3nt: TGTGCCAGCAGCTTAGCGTCGGGGAACTACACCTTC; j_gene: TRBJ1-2; d_gene: .; abundance: once; v_gene: TRBV7-9
CDR3aa: CATKEAGCTGELFF; CDR3nt: TGCGCCACAAAGGAGGCGGGGTGCACCGGGGAGCTGTTTTTT; j_gene: TRBJ2-2; d_gene: .; abundance: .; v_gene: TRBV23-1
CDR3aa: CASSSRGDTGNTIYF; CDR3nt: TGCGCCAGCAGCTCGAGAGGAGACACTGGAAACACCATATATTTT; j_gene: TRBJ1-3; d_gene: .; abundance: .; v_gene: TRBV5-1
CDR3aa: CATSRAGPRTDTQYF; CDR3nt: TGTGCCACCAGCAGAGCTGGCCCGAGGACAGATACGCAGTATTTT; j_gene: TRBJ2-3; d_gene: .; abundance: .; v_gene: TRBV15
CDR3aa: CATWGGTSNEQYF; CDR3nt: TGTGCCACCTGGGGAGGGACTAGCAACGAGCAGTACTTC; j_gene: TRBJ2-7; d_gene: TRBD2; abundance: .; v_gene: TRBV7-6
CDR3aa: CATSGGYGYTF; CDR3nt: TGTGCCACCAGTGGAGGGTATGGCTACACCTTC; j_gene: TRBJ1-2; d_gene: .; abundance: .; v_gene: TRBV24-1
CDR3aa: CASNPAGRDGQPQHF; CDR3nt: TGTGCCAGCAACCCAGCTGGCAGGGATGGTCAGCCCCAGCATTTT; j_gene: TRBJ1-5; d_gene: .; abundance: .; v_gene: TRBV7-9
CDR3aa: CASSVHRDGQPQHF; CDR3nt: TGTGCCAGCAGCGTACACAGGGATGGTCAGCCCCAGCATTTT; j_gene: TRBJ1-5; d_gene: .; abundance: .; v_gene: TRBV9
CDR3aa: CASSLATGPYGYTF; CDR3nt: TGTGCCAGCAGCTTAGCGACAGGGCCGTATGGCTACACCTTC; j_gene: TRBJ1-2; d_gene: TRBD1; abundance: .; v_gene: TRBV7-9
CDR3aa: CASRGQANTGELFF; CDR3nt: TGTGCCAGCAGGGGACAGGCGAACACCGGGGAGCTGTTTTTT; j_gene: TRBJ2-2; d_gene: TRBD1; abundance: .; v_gene: TRBV2
CDR3aa: CASSPVHGQGDTQYF; CDR3nt: TGTGCCAGCAGTCCAGTACACGGACAGGGAGATACGCAGTATTTT; j_gene: TRBJ2-3; d_gene: TRBD1; abundance: .; v_gene: TRBV5-6
CDR3aa: CATSTGGSGANVLTF; CDR3nt: TGTGCCACCAGCACAGGGGGCTCGGGGGCCAACGTCCTGACTTTC; j_gene: TRBJ2-6; d_gene: TRBD1; abundance: .; v_gene: TRBV15
CDR3aa: CASSQVLGGFGQPQHF; CDR3nt: TGCGCCAGCAGCCAAGTTCTTGGAGGGTTTGGTCAGCCCCAGCATTTT; j_gene: TRBJ1-5; d_gene: .; abundance: .; v_gene: TRBV4-3